This T cell receptor (beta chain) was sequenced during a study of vaccination effects on CD4 cells after COVID-19. About the research overall: Samples gathered post-vaccine arrived a median of 72 days past the second dose.

Before any sequencing was done, the ViraFEST assay used viral peptide pools to expand antigen-specific CD4+ T cells. CD4+ T cells were isolated after less than 13 days of culture. Each participant was given two doses of one vaccine (BNT162b2 or mRNA-1273). Negative nucleocapsid antibody tests before and after vaccination confirmed no previous SARS-CoV-2 infection. Culturing of under 2.5 million PBMC per well took place with approximately 10 IU/ml IL-2 and 7.5 to 10 ug/ml peptides. Days 3 and 7 saw half the medium replaced with IL-2 medium. For this clone: As yet, its antigen is unknown.

There are 15 residues in the CDR3. TCRdb's table, derived via immunoSEQ multiplex PCR, lists solely in-frame clones and lacks some. The sample consists of 70,000 to 95,000 clones, around four fifths of them appearing once. The V and J genes are TRBV21-1 and TRBJ2-1; the table gives TRBD2 as D, unverified against the DNA. TRBV21-1 is a pseudogene segment. The sequence was collected from a human donor who received a COVID-19 vaccine. Sequencing was performed on CD4+ T cells from PBMCs cultured with HCoV-OC43 spike peptides, taken after COVID-19 vaccination. As for subset: HCoV-OC43 spike overlapping peptide pool stimulation. For the CDR3, the DNA is TGTGCCAGCAGAAGGGCCGACTACTCCTACAATGAGCAGTTCTTC. Encoded protein: CASRRADYSYNEQFF.